These T cell receptor beta chains were read from a single sample in a study of cytomegalovirus exposure and HLA in healthy donors. The repertoire was sequenced with immunoSEQ multiplex PCR; TCRdb's copy has only in-frame clones and lacks some. Of over 65,000 clones in the sample, 79% were seen once. Sequenced material: PBMCs. The receptors shown here come from a woman aged 40-49 years in good health and CMV-seropositive. CDR3s leave out the opening cysteine and the closing phenylalanine or tryptophan.

TRBV29-1	TRBJ2-1	SVETLAGGAKYNEQF
TRBV7-3	TRBJ1-1	ASSLQPGQGSEAF
TRBV4-2	TRBJ1-1	ASSQGLLGARNTEAF
TRBV7-9	TRBJ2-1	ASSLGNWGGSYNEQF
TRBV6-6	TRBJ2-1	ASSYALGQGYNEQF
TRBV14	TRBJ1-2	ASSLSSGSNYGYT
TRBV28	TRBJ2-6	ASSLLSRTSGRGTGANVLT
TRBV30	TRBJ1-3	AWSIGTAGNTIY
TRBV27	TRBJ2-7	ASSFQGANTYEQY
TRBV6-5	TRBJ2-7	ASSYTQTGNYEQY
TRBV6-5	TRBJ1-2	ASSSPGQINHGYT
TRBV27	TRBJ1-1	ASSFMGGGGEAF
TRBV28	TRBJ2-3	ASSLGPTGGLTDTQY
TRBV27	TRBJ2-4	ASTQTGVAKNIQY
TRBV5-1	.	ASSLAQGAAYEQY
TRBV5-5	TRBJ1-3	ASSLGQQGRAIY
TRBV7-2	TRBJ2-3	ASSLGGLAGATDTQY
TRBV30	TRBJ1-1	AWGTGEAF
TRBV4-2	TRBJ1-2	ASSQQGVAVGNYGYT
TRBV7-2	TRBJ2-2	ASSYITGELF
TRBV11-1	TRBJ1-5	ASSQDRSNQPQH
TRBV27	TRBJ2-1	ASSKLAGRHEQF
TRBV5-1	TRBJ1-4	ASRAGTGGDPREKLF
TRBV7-8	TRBJ1-5	ASSSDRGNQPQH
TRBV6-4	TRBJ2-2	ASSVISQGELF
TRBV6-5	TRBJ2-4	ASSYRGNKNIQY
TRBV27	TRBJ2-1	ASSFRRLAGPNEQF
TRBV7-9	TRBJ2-1	ASSTAGFEQF
TRBV5-1	TRBJ1-2	ASSLGGDNYGYT
TRBV5-6	TRBJ2-3	ASSFREGGGDTQY
TRBV4-1	TRBJ2-5	ASSQDRTGGWETQY
TRBV10-3	TRBJ2-7	AISVVDSPGGYEQY
TRBV6-5	TRBJ1-3	ASSPPDLPGTIY
TRBV7-9	TRBJ2-2	ASSFAPRGRSTGELF
TRBV5-1	TRBJ2-3	ASSLVSAATDTQY
TRBV19	TRBJ2-2	ASTPSVTGELF
TRBV5-1	TRBJ2-7	ASSRSGQVYEQY
TRBV5-1	TRBJ2-7	ASSQNRNSYEQY
TRBV7-2	TRBJ1-1	ASSLALRGWNTEAF
TRBV5-1	TRBJ2-7	ASSLDLYEQY
TRBV19	TRBJ2-7	ASRLKDRLSYEQY
TRBV19	TRBJ1-1	ASSIDRGQGMNTEAF
TRBV27	TRBJ2-1	ASSPQTSGSYNEQF
TRBV7-2	TRBJ2-3	ASSFYTTDTQY
TRBV5-4	TRBJ1-1	ASSQGQGSQKNTEAF
TRBV11-2	TRBJ1-2	ASSLASNYGYT